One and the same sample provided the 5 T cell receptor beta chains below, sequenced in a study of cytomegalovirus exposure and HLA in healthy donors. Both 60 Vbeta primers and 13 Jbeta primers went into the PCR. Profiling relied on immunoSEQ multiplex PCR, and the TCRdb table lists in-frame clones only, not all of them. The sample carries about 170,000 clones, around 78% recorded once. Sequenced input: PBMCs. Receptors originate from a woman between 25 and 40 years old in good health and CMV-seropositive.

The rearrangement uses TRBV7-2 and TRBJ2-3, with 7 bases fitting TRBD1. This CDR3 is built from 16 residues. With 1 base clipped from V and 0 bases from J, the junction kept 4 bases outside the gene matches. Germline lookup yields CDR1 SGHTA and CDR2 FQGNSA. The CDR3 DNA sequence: TGTGCCAGCAGCTTAGGGGGGACAGCAAGCACAGATACGCAGTATTTT. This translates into CASSLGGTASTDTQYF. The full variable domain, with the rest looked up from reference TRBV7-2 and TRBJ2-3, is GAGVSQSPSNKVTEKGKDVELRCDPISGHTALYWYRQSLGQGLEFLIYFQGNSAPDKSGLPSDRFSAERTGGSVSTLTIQRTQQEDSAVYLCASSLGGTASTDTQYFGPGTRLTVL.

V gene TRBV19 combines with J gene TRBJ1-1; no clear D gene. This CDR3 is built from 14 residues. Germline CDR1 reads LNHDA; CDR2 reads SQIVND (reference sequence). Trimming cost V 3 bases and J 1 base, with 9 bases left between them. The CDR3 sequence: CASSILSGNTEAFF. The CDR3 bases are TGTGCCAGTAGTATTTTGTCAGGGAACACTGAAGCTTTCTTT.

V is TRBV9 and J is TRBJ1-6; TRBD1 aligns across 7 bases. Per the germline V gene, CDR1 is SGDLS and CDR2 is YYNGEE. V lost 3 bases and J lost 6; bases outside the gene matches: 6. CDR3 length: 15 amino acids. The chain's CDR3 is CASSGGTVTNSPLHF. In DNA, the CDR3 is TGTGCCAGCAGCGGCGGGACAGTCACTAATTCACCCCTCCACTTT.

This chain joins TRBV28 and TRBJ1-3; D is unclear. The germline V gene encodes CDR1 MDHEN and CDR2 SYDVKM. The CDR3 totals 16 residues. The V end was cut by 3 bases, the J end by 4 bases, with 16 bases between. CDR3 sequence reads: CASSFHPRSWGNTIYF. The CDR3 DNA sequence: TGTGCCAGCAGTTTTCATCCCAGGTCTTGGGGAAACACCATATATTTT. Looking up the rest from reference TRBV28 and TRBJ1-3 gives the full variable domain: DVKVTQSSRYLVKRTGEKVFLECVQDMDHENMFWYRQDPGLGLRLIYFSYDVKMKEKGDIPEGYSVSREKKERFSLILESASTNQTSMYLCASSFHPRSWGNTIYFGEGSWLTVV.

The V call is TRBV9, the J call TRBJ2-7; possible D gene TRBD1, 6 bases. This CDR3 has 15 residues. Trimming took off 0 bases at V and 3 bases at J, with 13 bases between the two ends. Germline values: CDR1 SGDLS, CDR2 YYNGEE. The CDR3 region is CASSVDQGRHYEQYF. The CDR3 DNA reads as TGTGCCAGCAGCGTAGACCAGGGGCGACACTACGAGCAGTACTTC.